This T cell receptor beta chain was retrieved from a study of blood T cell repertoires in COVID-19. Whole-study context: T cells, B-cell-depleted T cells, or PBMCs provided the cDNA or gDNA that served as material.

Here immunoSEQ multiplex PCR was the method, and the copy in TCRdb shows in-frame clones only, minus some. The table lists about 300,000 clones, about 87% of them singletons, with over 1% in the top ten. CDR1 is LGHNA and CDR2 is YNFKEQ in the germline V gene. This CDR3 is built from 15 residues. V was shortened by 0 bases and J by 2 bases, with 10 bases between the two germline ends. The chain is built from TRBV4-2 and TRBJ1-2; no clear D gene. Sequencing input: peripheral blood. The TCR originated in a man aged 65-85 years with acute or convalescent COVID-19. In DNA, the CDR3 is TGTGCCAGCAGCCAAGATGCGGGGTCCAACTATGGCTACACCTTC. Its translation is CASSQDAGSNYGYTF.